Listed below are T cell receptor beta chains from one sample, sequenced in a study of control samples from healthy donors and cancer patients. Measured with immunoSEQ multiplex PCR; TCRdb has only the in-frame clones, and not every one. The sample shows about 270,000 clones, about 80% of them seen only once. The sample comprised PBMCs. The receptors were gathered from a woman aged 60-75 years with lung cancer. CDR3s include the opening cysteine and the closing phenylalanine or tryptophan. Size is omitted from some rows. Given values are once, few, many or a class for expanded clones.

J | size | V | length | CDR3
TRBJ1-6 | NA | TRBV19 | 15 | CASSRRAGGDSPLHF
TRBJ1-2 | NA | TRBV28 | 12 | CASSLDSYGYTF
TRBJ2-7 | few | TRBV7-2 | 14 | CASNDPSGDYEQYF
TRBJ1-1 | few | TRBV2 | 12 | CARSRGPAEAFF
TRBJ2-3 | NA | TRBV9 | 17 | CASSVSPARGKGDTQYF
TRBJ2-7 | few | TRBV5-6 | 16 | CASSLLGSGGYYEQYF
TRBJ2-7 | NA | TRBV3-1/TRBV3-2 | 13 | CASSPRGPYEQYF
TRBJ1-4 | few | TRBV2 | 15 | CASSVGQGRSEKLFF
TRBJ2-7 | NA | TRBV9 | 13 | CASSVGTGDEQYF
TRBJ1-1 | NA | TRBV7-8 | 14 | CASSPRVLNTEAFF
TRBJ1-2 | few | TRBV6-5 | 14 | CASSLTGWGYGYTF
TRBJ2-5 | NA | TRBV5-1 | 16 | CASSLAPGGGGETQYF
TRBJ1-2 | NA | TRBV5-6 | 14 | CASSLFDRGHGYTF
TRBJ1-6 | NA | TRBV5-4 | 15 | CASSLDGTEYSPLHF
TRBJ2-4 | NA | TRBV2 | 13 | CASSVDRGDIQYF
TRBJ2-3 | NA | TRBV21-1 | 16 | CASSITSGGAADTQYF
TRBJ2-1 | NA | TRBV19 | 13 | CASSIVPHNEQFF
TRBJ1-3 | NA | TRBV6-5 | 12 | CASWGPGNTIYF
TRBJ1-1 | few | TRBV18 | 13 | CASSPGGLQEAFF
TRBJ2-1 | NA | TRBV28 | 14 | CASTLLSSYNEQFF
TRBJ1-1 | NA | TRBV4-1 | 15 | CASSQEGRDGTEAFF
TRBJ1-3 | few | TRBV5-1 | 15 | CASSTGTASGNTIYF
TRBJ2-2 | NA | TRBV19 | 14 | CASSINGQSGELFF
TRBJ2-7 | NA | TRBV6-1 | 14 | CASSEVFSSYEQYF
TRBJ1-2 | NA | TRBV28 | 15 | CASSSGGGRGYGYTF
TRBJ2-7 | NA | TRBV5-1 | 15 | CASSQGEIAGSEQYF
TRBJ2-3 | once | TRBV4-1 | 16 | CASSQGAGEGWDTQYF
TRBJ2-5 | NA | TRBV7-3 | 14 | CASSLGTGRETQYF
TRBJ2-3 | NA | TRBV30 | 14 | CAWSTQGAPDTQYF
TRBJ1-1 | once | TRBV29-1 | 13 | CSLWDPTGAEAFF
TRBJ1-2 | NA | TRBV7-9 | 12 | CASSWGADGYTF
TRBJ1-5 | NA | TRBV28 | 15 | CASRSVQGAAQPQHF
TRBJ2-1 | NA | TRBV9 | 17 | CASTGEIQASSYNEQFF
TRBJ2-7 | NA | TRBV5-6 | 14 | CASSWGYYSYEQYF
TRBJ1-1 | NA | TRBV27 | 13 | CASSARGNTEAFF
TRBJ2-4 | few | TRBV6-6 | 18 | CASSPLPGQGASANIQYF
TRBJ1-5 | NA | TRBV28 | 12 | CASSLGGQPQHF
TRBJ1-4 | NA | TRBV6-5 | 14 | CASSYEGDGEKLFF
TRBJ2-1 | NA | TRBV4-2 | 17 | CASSQDWRRWGHNEQFF
TRBJ2-7 | NA | TRBV21-1 | 17 | CASKGWGLAGASYEQYF
TRBJ2-2 | NA | TRBV5-5 | 13 | CASSLTGTGELFF
TRBJ1-2 | once | TRBV3-1/TRBV3-2 | 16 | CASSQAGIGTGVGYTF
TRBJ1-5 | NA | TRBV30 | 13 | CAWSDQGGQPQHF
TRBJ2-6 | NA | TRBV5-1 | 14 | CASSSGSGANVLTF
TRBJ2-7 | NA | TRBV3-1/TRBV3-2 | 14 | CASSEATQGNEQYF
TRBJ1-2 | NA | TRBV14 | 15 | CASSPSWGVGYGYTF
TRBJ2-1 | NA | TRBV2 | 11 | CASSGVNEQFF
TRBJ1-1 | NA | TRBV5-4 | 16 | CASSLAPGQEGTEAFF
TRBJ2-5 | once | TRBV14 | 16 | CASSPLTGGYQETQYF
TRBJ1-5 | NA | TRBV3-1/TRBV3-2 | 17 | CASSQLGGGMLGQPQHF
TRBJ2-5 | NA | TRBV5-1 | 15 | CASSPQGTEQETQYF